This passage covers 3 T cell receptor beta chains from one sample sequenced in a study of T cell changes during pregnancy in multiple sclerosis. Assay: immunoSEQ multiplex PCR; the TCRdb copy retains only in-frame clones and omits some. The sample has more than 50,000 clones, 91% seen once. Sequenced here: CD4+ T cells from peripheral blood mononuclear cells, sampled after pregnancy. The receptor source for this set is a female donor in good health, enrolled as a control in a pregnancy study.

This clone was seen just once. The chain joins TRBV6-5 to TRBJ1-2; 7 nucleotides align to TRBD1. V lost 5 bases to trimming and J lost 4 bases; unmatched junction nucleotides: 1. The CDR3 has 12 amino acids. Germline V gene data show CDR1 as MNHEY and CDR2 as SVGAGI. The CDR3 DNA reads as TGTGCCAGCAGTGACAGGGTCTATGGCTACACCTTC. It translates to CASSDRVYGYTF.

The CDR3 here is CASSSGTGWRNYGYTF. In DNA form, the CDR3 reads TGTGCCAGCAGCTCCGGGACAGGGTGGAGAAACTATGGCTACACCTTC. The rearrangement joins TRBV5-6 to TRBJ1-2; 9 nucleotides match TRBD1. V trimming: 3 bases; J trimming: 2 bases; junction bases outside the gene matches: 8. Germline-derived CDR1 and CDR2 are SGHDT and YYEEEE. The CDR3 is 16 amino acids.

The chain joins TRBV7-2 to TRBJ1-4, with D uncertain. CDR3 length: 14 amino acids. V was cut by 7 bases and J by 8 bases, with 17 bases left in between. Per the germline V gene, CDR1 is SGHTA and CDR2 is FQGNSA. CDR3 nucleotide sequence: TGTGCCAGCACCACGGGTTCCGGAGGGGAAAAACTGTTTTTT. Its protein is CASTTGSGGEKLFF.